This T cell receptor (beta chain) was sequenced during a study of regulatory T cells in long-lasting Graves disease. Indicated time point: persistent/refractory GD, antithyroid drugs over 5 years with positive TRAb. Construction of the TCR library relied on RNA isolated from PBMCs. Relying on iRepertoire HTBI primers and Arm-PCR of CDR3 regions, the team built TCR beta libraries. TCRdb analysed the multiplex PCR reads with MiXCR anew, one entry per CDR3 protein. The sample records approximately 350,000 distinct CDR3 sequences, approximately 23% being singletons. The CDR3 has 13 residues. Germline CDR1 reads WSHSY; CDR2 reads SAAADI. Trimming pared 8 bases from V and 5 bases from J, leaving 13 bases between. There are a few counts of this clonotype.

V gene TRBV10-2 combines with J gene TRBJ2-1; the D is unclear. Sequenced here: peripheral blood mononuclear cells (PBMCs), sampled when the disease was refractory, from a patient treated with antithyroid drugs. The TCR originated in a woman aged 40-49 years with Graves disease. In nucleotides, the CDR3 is TGCGCCAGCCTCGAACCGGCCCACAATGAGCAGTTCTTC. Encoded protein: CASLEPAHNEQFF.